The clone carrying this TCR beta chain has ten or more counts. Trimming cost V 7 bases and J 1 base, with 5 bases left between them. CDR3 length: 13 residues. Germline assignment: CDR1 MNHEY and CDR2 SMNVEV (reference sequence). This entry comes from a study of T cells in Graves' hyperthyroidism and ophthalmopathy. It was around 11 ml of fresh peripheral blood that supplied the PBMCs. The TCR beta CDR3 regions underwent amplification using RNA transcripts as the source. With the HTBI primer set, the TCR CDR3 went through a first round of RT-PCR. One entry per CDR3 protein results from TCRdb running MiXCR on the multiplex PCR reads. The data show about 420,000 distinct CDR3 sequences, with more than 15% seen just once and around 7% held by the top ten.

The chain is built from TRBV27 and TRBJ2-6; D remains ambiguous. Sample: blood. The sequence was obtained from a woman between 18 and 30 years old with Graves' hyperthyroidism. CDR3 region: CASKVSGANVLTF. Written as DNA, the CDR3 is TGTGCCAGCAAAGTTTCTGGGGCCAACGTCCTGACTTTC.